This T cell receptor (beta chain) emerged from a study of radiotherapy plus CTLA-4 blockade in lung cancer. Findings of the study overall: Clones derived from tumor TCRs expanded in blood after radiotherapy plus ipilimumab.

Sequencing was performed with immunoSEQ multiplex PCR; in TCRdb, only in-frame clones are kept and a portion is missing. The data hold about 87,000 clones, with about 88% observed a single time. Turning to this clone: Its antigen remains unidentified.

The sequenced sample was peripheral blood, obtained from a patient treated with radiotherapy plus ipilimumab. The receptor was isolated from a human donor with non-small cell lung cancer that progressed on radiotherapy plus ipilimumab.

CDR3 region: CASSLQGTGSYEQYF. CDR3 bases: TGTGCCAGCAGCCTCCAGGGGACAGGTTCCTACGAGCAGTACTTC. This chain joins TRBV7-8 and TRBJ2-7, with 8 bases identical to TRBD1. Trimming at V came to 5 bases and at J to 1 base, leaving 7 bases not matched to a gene. CDR1 is SGHVS, CDR2 FQNEAQ, per germline. This CDR3 has 15 residues.